Listed below are T cell receptor beta chains from one sample, sequenced in a study of blood T cell repertoires in COVID-19. Clones were read by immunoSEQ multiplex PCR, and TCRdb kept only the in-frame ones, dropping some. Among some 150,000 clones, about 79% were seen once, and the ten largest hold around 4.8%. Input material: peripheral blood. These TCRs come from a woman older than 75 with active or convalescent COVID-19. CDR3s include the opening cysteine and the closing phenylalanine or tryptophan. The order of the fields is clone size, D gene, J gene, V gene, CDR3 protein. D genes are given only for firm matches. Size tells how often a clone was seen (once, few, many) or the class of an expanded clone, and some rows leave it out.

once,NA,TRBJ2-1,TRBV7-3,CASSLAGSSYNEQFF
NA,NA,TRBJ1-1,TRBV11-1,CASSLGHANTEAFF
NA,NA,TRBJ2-4,TRBV9,CASSADRARDIQYF
NA,TRBD1,TRBJ1-1,TRBV2,CASSETGQGAEAFF
NA,TRBD1,TRBJ1-2,TRBV4-1,CASSPTGGFSGYTF
NA,TRBD1,TRBJ1-2,TRBV18,CASSPPDRAVYGYTF
once,NA,TRBJ1-6,TRBV28,CASSPFGGGRYNSPLHF
NA,TRBD1,TRBJ2-7,TRBV19,CASTRKGDSGNSYEQYF
NA,TRBD2,TRBJ2-1,TRBV3-1/TRBV3-2,CASSQTLGSGGSSSYNEQFF
few,NA,TRBJ1-2,TRBV28,CASMVDTSGYTF
NA,NA,TRBJ1-5,TRBV18,CASSHVSQHF
NA,NA,TRBJ1-1,TRBV20-1,CSASGGRMNTEAFF
NA,NA,TRBJ2-7,TRBV3-1/TRBV3-2,CASSQGLAKVEEQYF
NA,TRBD1,TRBJ2-7,TRBV7-2,CASSWPRTGSYEQYF
NA,TRBD1,TRBJ2-7,TRBV19,CASSHRTGRGEQYF
NA,NA,TRBJ2-5,TRBV7-2,CASSLRGRQETQYF
NA,TRBD1,TRBJ1-5,TRBV5-1,CASRPRQGGPYSNQPQHF
NA,NA,TRBJ1-1,TRBV11-2,CASSLGQGLAFF
NA,TRBD1,TRBJ2-7,TRBV5-1,CASSPDRVGGEQYF
NA,NA,TRBJ2-7,TRBV24-1,CATSEPGQYEQYF
NA,NA,TRBJ1-2,TRBV14,CASSQDRRYGYTF
NA,NA,TRBJ1-5,TRBV6-5,CASSYSRTRTQPQHF
NA,NA,TRBJ2-1,TRBV23-1,CASSHREEQFF
NA,NA,TRBJ1-2,TRBV5-4,CASSFMGAGYGYTF
few,NA,TRBJ1-6,TRBV5-1,CASSGQGPYNSPLHF
NA,NA,TRBJ1-6,TRBV7-2,CASSMDRPHNSPLHF
NA,NA,TRBJ1-5,TRBV28,CASRGEGRGNQPQHF
NA,NA,TRBJ2-7,TRBV6-5,CASRQGFDYEQYF
NA,TRBD1,TRBJ1-2,TRBV2,CASKRTGERGGGYTF
NA,NA,TRBJ2-7,TRBV11-2,CASSWAISYEQYF
NA,NA,TRBJ1-1,TRBV7-8,CASSSPTGGSEAFF
NA,TRBD2,TRBJ2-3,TRBV4-1,CASSQERLAAGTDTQYF
once,NA,TRBJ2-5,TRBV7-3,CASSAIAGGSQYF
NA,NA,TRBJ1-1,TRBV5-6,CASSPIRGDTEAFF
NA,NA,TRBJ2-3,TRBV6-6,CASSLLSDTQYF
few,NA,TRBJ1-6,TRBV28,CASSLPSRNSPLHF
NA,NA,TRBJ1-4,TRBV7-9,CASSFSDSNEKLFF
NA,TRBD1,TRBJ2-1,TRBV9,CASSGDSGTDIFYNEQFF
NA,NA,TRBJ1-2,TRBV19,CASTPGLYGYTF
NA,NA,TRBJ1-3,TRBV5-1,CASSLSSPGSGNTIYF
NA,NA,TRBJ1-1,TRBV5-1,CASSPISNTEAFF
few,NA,TRBJ1-1,TRBV2,CASSVTYEAFF
once,NA,TRBJ1-2,TRBV30,CAWSSPRYDGYTF
NA,NA,TRBJ1-2,TRBV28,CASSLSISEAGRLENYGYTF
NA,NA,TRBJ2-3,TRBV3-1/TRBV3-2,CASSQGSLRGPGDTQYF
NA,TRBD2,TRBJ2-1,TRBV7-6,CASSPQRGGLGEQFF
NA,NA,TRBJ1-2,TRBV28,CASRPGGSEALNYGYTF
NA,NA,TRBJ2-1,TRBV9,CASSVEVGGGYNEQFF
NA,TRBD1,TRBJ1-1,TRBV7-9,CASSLTGGGEAFF
NA,TRBD2,TRBJ2-7,TRBV3-1/TRBV3-2,CASQLRGGISYEQYF
NA,TRBD1,TRBJ1-4,TRBV14,CASSQRTGINEKLFF
NA,NA,TRBJ2-1,TRBV20-1,CSARGAGPQFF
NA,NA,TRBJ2-7,TRBV19,CASSYRQTPYEQYF
few,NA,TRBJ2-5,TRBV20-1,CSASLEGGETQYF
few,TRBD1,TRBJ2-5,TRBV18,CASSPRQGETQYF
NA,TRBD1,TRBJ1-4,TRBV6-5,CASSSDRGGEEKLFF